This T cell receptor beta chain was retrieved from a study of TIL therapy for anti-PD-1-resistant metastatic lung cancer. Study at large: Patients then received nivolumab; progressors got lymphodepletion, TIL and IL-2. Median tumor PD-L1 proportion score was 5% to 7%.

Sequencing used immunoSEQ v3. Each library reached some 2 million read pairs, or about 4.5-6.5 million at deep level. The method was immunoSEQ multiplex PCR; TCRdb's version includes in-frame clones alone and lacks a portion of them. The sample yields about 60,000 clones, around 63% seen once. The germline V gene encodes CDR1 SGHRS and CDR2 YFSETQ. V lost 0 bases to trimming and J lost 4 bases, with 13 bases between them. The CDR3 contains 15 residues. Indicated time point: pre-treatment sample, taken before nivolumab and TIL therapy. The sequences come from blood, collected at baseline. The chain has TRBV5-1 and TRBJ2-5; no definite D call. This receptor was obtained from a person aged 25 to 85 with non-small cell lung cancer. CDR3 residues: CASSLASTPGETQYF. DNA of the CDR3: TGCGCCAGCAGCTTGGCCTCGACCCCGGGAGAGACCCAGTACTTC. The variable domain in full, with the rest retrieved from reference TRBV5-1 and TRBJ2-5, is KAGVTQTPRYLIKTRGQQVTLSCSPISGHRSVSWYQQTPGQGLQFLFEYFSETQRNKGNFPGRFSGRQFSNSRSEMNVSTLELGDSALYLCASSLASTPGETQYFGPGTRLLVL.